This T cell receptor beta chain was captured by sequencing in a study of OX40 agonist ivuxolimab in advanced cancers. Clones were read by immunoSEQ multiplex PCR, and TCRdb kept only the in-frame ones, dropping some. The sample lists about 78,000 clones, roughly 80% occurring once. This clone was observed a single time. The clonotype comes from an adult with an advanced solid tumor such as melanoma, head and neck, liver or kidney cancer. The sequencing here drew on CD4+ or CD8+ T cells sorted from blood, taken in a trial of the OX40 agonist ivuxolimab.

The CDR3 sequence is CSVGLGGSAGGETQYF. CDR3 sequence (DNA): TGCAGCGTTGGGCTTGGTGGTAGCGCCGGGGGAGAGACCCAGTACTTC. The chain has TRBV29-1 and TRBJ2-5, with D perhaps TRBD2 (6 bases). This CDR3 has 16 residues. Between the trimmed V and J ends, which lost 4 bases and 4 bases, there was a span of 22 bases. Germline CDR1 SQVTM, CDR2 ANQGSEA.